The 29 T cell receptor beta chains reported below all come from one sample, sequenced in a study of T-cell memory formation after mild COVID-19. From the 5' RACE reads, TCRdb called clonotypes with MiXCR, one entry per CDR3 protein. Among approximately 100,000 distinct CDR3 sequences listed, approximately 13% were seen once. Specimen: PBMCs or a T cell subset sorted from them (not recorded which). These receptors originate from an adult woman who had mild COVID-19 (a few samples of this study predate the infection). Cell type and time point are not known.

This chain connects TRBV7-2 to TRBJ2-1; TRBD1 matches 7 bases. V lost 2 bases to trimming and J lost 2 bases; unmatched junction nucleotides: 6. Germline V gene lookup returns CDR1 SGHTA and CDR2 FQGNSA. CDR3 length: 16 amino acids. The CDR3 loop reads CASSLRQGIAYNEQFF. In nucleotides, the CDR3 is TGTGCCAGCAGCTTAAGACAGGGTATCGCCTACAATGAGCAGTTCTTC.

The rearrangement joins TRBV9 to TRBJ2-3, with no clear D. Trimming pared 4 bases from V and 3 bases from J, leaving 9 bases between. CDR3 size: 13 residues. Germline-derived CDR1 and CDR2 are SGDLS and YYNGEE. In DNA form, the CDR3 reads TGTGCCAGCAGCCCACCGAGGACAGATACGCAGTATTTT. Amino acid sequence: CASSPPRTDTQYF.

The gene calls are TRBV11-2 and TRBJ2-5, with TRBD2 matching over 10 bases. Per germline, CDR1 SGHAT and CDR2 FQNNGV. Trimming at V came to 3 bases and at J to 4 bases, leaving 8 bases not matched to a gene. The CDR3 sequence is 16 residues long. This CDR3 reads CASSFDIASGRETQYF. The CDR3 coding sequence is TGTGCCAGCAGCTTCGATATTGCTAGCGGGAGAGAGACCCAGTACTTC.

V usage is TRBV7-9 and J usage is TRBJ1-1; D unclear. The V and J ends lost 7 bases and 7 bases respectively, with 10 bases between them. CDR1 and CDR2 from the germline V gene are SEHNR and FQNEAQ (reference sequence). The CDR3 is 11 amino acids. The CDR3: CASNDGGEAFF. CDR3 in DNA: TGTGCCAGCAACGACGGAGGTGAAGCTTTCTTT.

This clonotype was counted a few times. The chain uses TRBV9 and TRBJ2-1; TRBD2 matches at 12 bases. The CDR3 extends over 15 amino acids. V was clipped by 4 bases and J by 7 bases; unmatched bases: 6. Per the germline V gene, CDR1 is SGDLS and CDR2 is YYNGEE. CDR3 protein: CASSPPSGRGNEQFF. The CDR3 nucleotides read TGTGCCAGCAGCCCTCCTAGCGGGAGGGGTAATGAGCAGTTCTTC.

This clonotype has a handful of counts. CDR3 sequence (DNA): TGTGCCAGCAGCTTAGCGGGACTAGCGGGGGTCGGCGGGGAGCTGTTTTTT. Encoded protein: CASSLAGLAGVGGELFF. This chain joins TRBV11-2 and TRBJ2-2; 14 bases are shared with TRBD2. This CDR3 region has 17 residues. With 1 base clipped from V and 7 bases from J, the junction kept 5 bases outside the gene matches. The germline gives CDR1 SGHAT, CDR2 FQNNGV.

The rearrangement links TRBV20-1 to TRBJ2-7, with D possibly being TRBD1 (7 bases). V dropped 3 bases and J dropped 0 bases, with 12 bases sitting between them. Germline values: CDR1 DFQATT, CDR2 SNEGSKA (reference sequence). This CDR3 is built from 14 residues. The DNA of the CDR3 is TGCAGTGCTAGGGGGGGACAGACCTCCTACGAGCAGTACTTC. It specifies CSARGGQTSYEQYF.

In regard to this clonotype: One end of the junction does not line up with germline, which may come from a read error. CDR3 in DNA: TGTGCCGGCAGCTCGGGACTAGCGGATGGGAATGAGCAGTTCTTC. Its protein product is CAGSSGLADGNEQFF. The chain carries TRBV7-9 and TRBJ2-1; 11 bases line up with TRBD2. CDR3 length: 15 amino acids. Germline CDR1 reads SEHNR; CDR2 reads FQNEAQ (reference sequence). Full variable domain (outside the CDR3, taken from reference TRBV7-9 and TRBJ2-1): DTGVSQNPRHKITKRGQNVTFRCDPISEHNRLYWYRQTLGQGPEFLTYFQNEAQLEKSRLLSDRFSAERPKGSFSTLEIQRTEQGDSAMYLCAGSSGLADGNEQFFGPGTRLTVL.

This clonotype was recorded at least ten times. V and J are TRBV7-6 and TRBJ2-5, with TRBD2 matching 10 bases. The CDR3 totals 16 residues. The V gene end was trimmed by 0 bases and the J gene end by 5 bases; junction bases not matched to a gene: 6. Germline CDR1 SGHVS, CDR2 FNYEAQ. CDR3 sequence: CASSLAASGGGETQYF. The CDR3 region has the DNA TGTGCCAGCAGCTTAGCGGCTAGCGGGGGCGGTGAGACCCAGTACTTC.

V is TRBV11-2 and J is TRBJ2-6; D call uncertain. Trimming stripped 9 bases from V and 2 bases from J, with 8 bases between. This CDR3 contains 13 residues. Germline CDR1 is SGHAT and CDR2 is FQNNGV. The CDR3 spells CASHRTGANVLTF. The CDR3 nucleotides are TGTGCCAGTCACCGGACTGGGGCCAACGTCCTGACTTTC.

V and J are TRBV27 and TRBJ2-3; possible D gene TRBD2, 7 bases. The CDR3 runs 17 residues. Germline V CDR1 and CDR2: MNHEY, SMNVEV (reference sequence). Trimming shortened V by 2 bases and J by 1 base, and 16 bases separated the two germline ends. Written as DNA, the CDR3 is TGTGCCAGCAGTTTAAGAGGGGGACGGGGGGGCACAGATACGCAGTATTTT. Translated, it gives CASSLRGGRGGTDTQYF.

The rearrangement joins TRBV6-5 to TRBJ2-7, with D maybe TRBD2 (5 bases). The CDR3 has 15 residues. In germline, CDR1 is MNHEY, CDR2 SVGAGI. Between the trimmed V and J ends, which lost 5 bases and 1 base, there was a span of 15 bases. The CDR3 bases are TGTGCCAGCAGTGCGGAAGGGAGCCCGTCCTACGAGCAGTACTTC. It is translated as CASSAEGSPSYEQYF.

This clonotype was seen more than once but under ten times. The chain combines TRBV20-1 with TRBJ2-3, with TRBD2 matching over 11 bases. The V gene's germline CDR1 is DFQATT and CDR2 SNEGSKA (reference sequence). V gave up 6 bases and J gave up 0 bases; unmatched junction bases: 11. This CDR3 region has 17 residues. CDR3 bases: TGCAGTGCCACAGCGACTAGCGGGGCCCCTAGCACAGATACGCAGTATTTT. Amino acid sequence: CSATATSGAPSTDTQYF.

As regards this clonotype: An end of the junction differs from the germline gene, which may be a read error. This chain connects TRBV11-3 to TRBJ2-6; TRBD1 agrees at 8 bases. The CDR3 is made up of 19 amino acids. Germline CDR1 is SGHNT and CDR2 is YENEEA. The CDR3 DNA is TGTGCCAGCACCTTACCTCGGGACAGGTCTATCTCTGGGGCCAACGTCCTGACTTTC. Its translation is CASTLPRDRSISGANVLTF.

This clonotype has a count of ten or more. CDR3 sequence reads: CASSFPDTRSYGYTF. CDR3 nucleotides: TGTGCCAGCAGCTTTCCGGACACTCGGTCCTATGGCTACACCTTC. V is TRBV7-9 and J is TRBJ1-2, with D perhaps TRBD1 (5 bases). Germline CDR1 reads SEHNR; CDR2 reads FQNEAQ (reference sequence). Trimming left V 3 bases short and J 4 bases short, with 15 bases between. The CDR3 consists of 15 residues.

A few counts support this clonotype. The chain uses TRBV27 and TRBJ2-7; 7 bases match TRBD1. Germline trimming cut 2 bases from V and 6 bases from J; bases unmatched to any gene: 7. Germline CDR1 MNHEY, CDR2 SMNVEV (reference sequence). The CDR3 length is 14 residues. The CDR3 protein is CASSLAPTGREQYF. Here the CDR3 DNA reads TGTGCCAGCAGTTTAGCCCCGACAGGGCGCGAGCAGTACTTC.

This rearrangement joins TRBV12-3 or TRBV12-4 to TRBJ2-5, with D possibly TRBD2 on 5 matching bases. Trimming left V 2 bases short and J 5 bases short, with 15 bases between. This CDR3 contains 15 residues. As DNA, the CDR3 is TGTGCCAGCAGTTTATTCGGGAACACCTGGGAGACCCAGTACTTC. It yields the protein CASSLFGNTWETQYF.

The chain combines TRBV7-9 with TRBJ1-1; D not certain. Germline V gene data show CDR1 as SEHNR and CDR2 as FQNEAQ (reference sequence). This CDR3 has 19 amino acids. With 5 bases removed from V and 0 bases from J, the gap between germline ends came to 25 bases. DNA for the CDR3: TGTGCCAGCAGCCCGGCTTTCGGGGTAAGGCATCGCATGAACACTGAAGCTTTCTTT. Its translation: CASSPAFGVRHRMNTEAFF.

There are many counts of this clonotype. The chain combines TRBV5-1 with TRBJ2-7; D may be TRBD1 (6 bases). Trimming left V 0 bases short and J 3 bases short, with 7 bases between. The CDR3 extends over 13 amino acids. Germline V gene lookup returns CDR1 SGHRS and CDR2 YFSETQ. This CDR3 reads CASSLGDNYEQYF. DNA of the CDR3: TGCGCCAGCAGCTTGGGGGACAACTACGAGCAGTACTTC.

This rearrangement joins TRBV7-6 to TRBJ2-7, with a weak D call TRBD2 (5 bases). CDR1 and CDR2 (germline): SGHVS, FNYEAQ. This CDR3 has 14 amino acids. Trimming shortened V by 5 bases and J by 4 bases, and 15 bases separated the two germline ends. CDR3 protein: CASSPAGKTYEQYF. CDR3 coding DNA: TGTGCCAGCAGCCCTGCCGGGAAAACTTACGAGCAGTACTTC.

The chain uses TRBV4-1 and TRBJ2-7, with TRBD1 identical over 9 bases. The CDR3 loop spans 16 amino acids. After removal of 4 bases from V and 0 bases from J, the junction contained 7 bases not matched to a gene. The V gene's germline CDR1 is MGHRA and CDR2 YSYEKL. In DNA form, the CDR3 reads TGCGCCAGCAGCCCAGCCGGGACAGGGAGCTCCTACGAGCAGTACTTC. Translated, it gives CASSPAGTGSSYEQYF.

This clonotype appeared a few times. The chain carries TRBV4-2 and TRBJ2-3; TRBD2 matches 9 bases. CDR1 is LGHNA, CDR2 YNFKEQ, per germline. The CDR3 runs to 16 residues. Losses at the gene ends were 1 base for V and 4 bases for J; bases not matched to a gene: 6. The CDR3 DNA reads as TGTGCCAGCAGCCAAGGCATAGCGGGAGACGCAGATACGCAGTATTTT. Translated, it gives CASSQGIAGDADTQYF.

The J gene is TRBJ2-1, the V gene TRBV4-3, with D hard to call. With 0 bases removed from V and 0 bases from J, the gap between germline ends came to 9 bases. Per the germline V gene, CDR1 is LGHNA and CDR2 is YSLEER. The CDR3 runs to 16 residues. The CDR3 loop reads CASSQDRMGSYNEQFF. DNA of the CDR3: TGCGCCAGCAGCCAAGATCGGATGGGCTCCTACAATGAGCAGTTCTTC.

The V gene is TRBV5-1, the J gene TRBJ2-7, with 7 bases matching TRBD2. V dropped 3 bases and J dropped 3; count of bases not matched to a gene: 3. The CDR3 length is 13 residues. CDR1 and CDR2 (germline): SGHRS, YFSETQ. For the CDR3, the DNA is TGCGCCAGCAGCTACGGCGGGGGCTACGAGCAGTACTTC. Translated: CASSYGGGYEQYF.

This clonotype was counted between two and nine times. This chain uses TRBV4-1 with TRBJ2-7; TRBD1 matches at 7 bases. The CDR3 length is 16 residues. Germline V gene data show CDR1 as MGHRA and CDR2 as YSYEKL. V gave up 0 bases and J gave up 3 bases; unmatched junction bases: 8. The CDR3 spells CASSQDQLTGDYEQYF. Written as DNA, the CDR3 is TGCGCCAGCAGCCAAGATCAGCTCACAGGGGACTACGAGCAGTACTTC.

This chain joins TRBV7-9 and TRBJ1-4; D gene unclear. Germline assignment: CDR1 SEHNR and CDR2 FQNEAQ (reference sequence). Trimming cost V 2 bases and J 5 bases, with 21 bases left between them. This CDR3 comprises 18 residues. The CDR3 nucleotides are TGTGCCAGCAGCTTACCGCCCGGCCCGGAATCGCCGAATGAAAAACTGTTTTTT. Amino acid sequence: CASSLPPGPESPNEKLFF.

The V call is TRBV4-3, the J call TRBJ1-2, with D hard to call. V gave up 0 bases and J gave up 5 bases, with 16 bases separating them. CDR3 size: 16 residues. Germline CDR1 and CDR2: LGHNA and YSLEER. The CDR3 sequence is CASSQDSTGFSYGYTF. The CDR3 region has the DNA TGCGCCAGCAGCCAAGATAGTACGGGATTCAGTTATGGCTACACCTTC.

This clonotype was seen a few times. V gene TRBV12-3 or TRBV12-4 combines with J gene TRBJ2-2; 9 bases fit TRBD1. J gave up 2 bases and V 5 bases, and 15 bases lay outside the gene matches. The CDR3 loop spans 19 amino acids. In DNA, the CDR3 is TGTGCCAGCAGTCCCCCCGGGGTCTCGGGACAGGGAAACACCGGGGAGCTGTTTTTT. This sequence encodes CASSPPGVSGQGNTGELFF.

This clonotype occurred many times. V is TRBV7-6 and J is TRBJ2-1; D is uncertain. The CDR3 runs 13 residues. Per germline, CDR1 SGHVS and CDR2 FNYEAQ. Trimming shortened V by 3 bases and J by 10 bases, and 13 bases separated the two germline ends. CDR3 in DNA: TGTGCCAGCAGCTTTACTTTGCCAGGCGAGCAGTTCTTC. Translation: CASSFTLPGEQFF.